These 20 T cell receptor beta chains were sequenced from one sample in a study of T cells after yellow fever vaccination. Using its own MiXCR run on the 5' RACE reads, TCRdb lists one record per CDR3 protein. The sample yields hundreds of thousands of distinct CDR3 sequences, 3.6% seen once. The sequencing used PBMCs, collected on the day of the yellow fever booster vaccination. These receptor sequences come from a man aged 18 to 30 who received the YFV17D yellow fever vaccine.

This clonotype occurred many times. The chain recombines TRBV4-1 with TRBJ1-2; 8 bases line up with TRBD1. V was pared by 6 bases and J by 4 bases, with 19 bases of the junction left unmatched. Germline V lookup: CDR1 MGHRA, CDR2 YSYEKL. CDR3 length equals 18 residues. The CDR3, as DNA: TGCGCCAGCAGGGCAGGAGTCTGGGACAGGTTCTCGAGCTATGGCTACACCTTC. Translation: CASRAGVWDRFSSYGYTF.

As concerns this clonotype: One base away lies a much larger clone, so this may be a sequencing read error. V usage is TRBV20-1 and J usage is TRBJ2-7, with 8 bases fitting TRBD2. V lost 5 bases, J lost 5 bases, and 5 bases stayed unmatched. Germline-derived CDR1 and CDR2 are DFQATT and SNEGSKA (reference sequence). The CDR3 has 12 amino acids. The CDR3 DNA is TGCAGTGCTCCTCCAGCGGGGGACGAGCAGTACTTC. Protein sequence: CSAPPAGDEQYF.

This clonotype was seen ten or more times. The chain combines TRBV3-1 with TRBJ2-1, with D perhaps TRBD2 (6 bases). V lost 3 bases to trimming and J lost 0 bases, with 12 bases between them. Germline values: CDR1 LGHDT, CDR2 YNNKEL (reference sequence). This CDR3 region has 16 residues. CDR3 sequence reads: CASSQSSGGSYNEQFF. CDR3 nucleotide sequence: TGTGCCAGCAGCCAGTCATCCGGGGGCTCCTACAATGAGCAGTTCTTC.

Note on this clonotype: With a much larger clone just one base away, this may be a read error. The rearrangement links TRBV12-3 or TRBV12-4 to TRBJ2-3; a weak D match, TRBD2 (5 bases). This CDR3 contains 15 residues. V lost 5 bases, J lost 6 bases, and 18 bases lay in between. The CDR3 loop is CASSSTLGVSDTQYF. The CDR3 DNA reads TGTGCCAGCAGTAGCACACTCGGGGTATCGGATACGCAGTATTTT.

V gene TRBV4-3 combines with J gene TRBJ1-4; TRBD1 aligns across 10 bases. The CDR3 spans 19 residues. The V segment lost 1 base and the J segment 8 bases; nucleotides outside the gene matches: 16. CDR1 LGHNA and CDR2 YSLEER come from the germline V gene. CDR3 sequence: CASSQASYVRQGAREKLFF. CDR3 coding DNA: TGCGCCAGCAGCCAAGCGAGCTATGTCCGACAGGGGGCTAGGGAAAAACTGTTTTTT.

This clonotype was seen ten or more times. CDR3 bases: TGTGCCAGCAGTGTCGCGTCCGTGGCAGACCCATACAATGAGCAGTTCTTC. Translation gives CASSVASVADPYNEQFF. This chain uses TRBV6-2 or TRBV6-3 with TRBJ2-1; D call uncertain. Germline V gene lookup returns CDR1 MNHEY and CDR2 SVGEGT. The CDR3 consists of 17 residues. V was clipped by 5 bases and J by 4 bases, with 21 bases between them.

This clonotype has at least ten counts. This chain uses TRBV6-2 or TRBV6-3 with TRBJ2-6, with D possibly matching TRBD2 (5 bases). The ends were cut back, 1 base at V and 2 bases at J, with 6 bases in the middle. This CDR3 has 15 residues. Germline V gives CDR1 MNHEY, CDR2 SVGEGT. The CDR3 is CASSYWRTGANVLTF. In nucleotides, the CDR3 is TGTGCCAGCAGTTACTGGAGGACTGGGGCCAACGTCCTGACTTTC.

The table lists this clonotype with many counts. As DNA, the CDR3 is TGCAGTGCCACAGGAGGACAGGGCCGAAGAGGCTCCTACGAGCAGTACGTC. It encodes CSATGGQGRRGSYEQYV. This chain joins TRBV20-1 and TRBJ2-7; 8 bases fit TRBD1. V lost 6 bases, J lost 0 bases, and 16 bases stayed unmatched. CDR1 is DFQATT and CDR2 is SNEGSKA in the germline V gene (reference sequence). This CDR3 spans 17 amino acids.

This clonotype has ten or more counts. The chain couples TRBV11-2 to TRBJ2-1, with D possibly called TRBD1 or TRBD2 (5 bases each). V was clipped by 5 bases and J by 0 bases, with 11 bases between them. Germline V gives CDR1 SGHAT, CDR2 FQNNGV. The CDR3 has 15 amino acids. This CDR3 is CASSPRGRSYNEQFF. Written as DNA, the CDR3 is TGTGCCAGCAGCCCTCGGGGCCGCTCCTACAATGAGCAGTTCTTC.

The chain couples TRBV7-9 to TRBJ1-1, with D unclear. Germline values: CDR1 SEHNR, CDR2 FQNEAQ (reference sequence). V lost 4 bases and J lost 4, with 7 bases in between. The CDR3 has 12 residues. In DNA form, the CDR3 reads TGTGCCAGCAGCTCAGGACGCACTGAAGCTTTCTTT. Translation gives CASSSGRTEAFF.

There are many counts of this clonotype. The chain has TRBV7-9 and TRBJ1-5, with D unresolved. CDR1 SEHNR and CDR2 FQNEAQ come from the germline V gene (reference sequence). Trimming left V 6 bases short and J 0 bases short, with 9 bases between. The CDR3 has 14 amino acids. The CDR3 sequence is CASSLANSNQPQHF. The DNA of the CDR3 is TGTGCCAGCAGTCTTGCTAATAGCAATCAGCCCCAGCATTTT.

This clonotype was observed many times. The chain is built from TRBV7-2 and TRBJ1-2; D might be TRBD1 (5 bases). The CDR3 has 13 amino acids. Germline values: CDR1 SGHTA, CDR2 FQGNSA. V was cut by 4 bases and J by 5 bases, with 11 bases left in between. Here the CDR3 DNA reads TGTGCCAGCAGCTGGGGCCTTAAGTATGGCTACACCTTC. It is translated as CASSWGLKYGYTF.

The sample holds a few counts of this clonotype. The chain couples TRBV30 to TRBJ2-7; maybe TRBD1 (6 bases). The CDR3 is 13 amino acids. Germline CDR1 and CDR2: GTSNPN and SVGIG (reference sequence). Deletions cut 2 bases from V and 4 bases from J, with 12 bases between. In DNA form, the CDR3 reads TGTGCCTGGAGTTGGGGGCTACTTTACGAGCAGTACTTC. This sequence encodes CAWSWGLLYEQYF.

This clonotype was seen ten or more times. The genes are TRBV5-6 and TRBJ2-7, with 7 bases matching TRBD2. Germline trimming cut 2 bases from V and 4 bases from J; bases unmatched to any gene: 9. This CDR3 comprises 15 residues. Germline CDR1 is SGHDT and CDR2 is YYEEEE. CDR3 loop: CASSFLTRGEYEQYF. CDR3 DNA sequence: TGTGCCAGCAGCTTTCTCACCCGGGGGGAGTACGAGCAGTACTTC.

This clonotype was seen a few times. J is TRBJ2-7 and V is TRBV20-1, with a weak D call TRBD1 (6 bases). Germline-derived CDR1 and CDR2 are DFQATT and SNEGSKA (reference sequence). The V gene lost 1 base and the J gene lost 2 bases, with 9 bases spanning the gap. This CDR3 comprises 13 residues. The CDR3 DNA follows: TGCAGTGCTAGAGCGCAGGGGACCTACGAGCAGTACGTC. Protein: CSARAQGTYEQYV.

The rearrangement joins TRBV6-5 to TRBJ2-5; the D gene could be TRBD1 or TRBD2 (5 bases each). The length of the CDR3 is 16 residues. V lost 0 bases and J lost 5, with 16 bases in between. Germline CDR1 is MNHEY and CDR2 is SVGAGI. CDR3 coding DNA: TGTGCCAGCAGTTACTCTCCGGGACCGGGGTCGGAGACCCAGTACTTC. It codes for CASSYSPGPGSETQYF.

There are many counts of this clonotype. The chain is built from TRBV7-3 and TRBJ2-3; D possibly matches TRBD1 or TRBD2 (5 bases each). Germline V gene data show CDR1 as SGHTA and CDR2 as FQGTGA. Trimming cost V 5 bases and J 8 bases, with 14 bases left between them. This CDR3 comprises 13 residues. The CDR3 region has the DNA TGTGCCAGCAGCCCGACCAGGGACGGTACGCAGTATTTT. It translates to CASSPTRDGTQYF.

This clonotype showed up just a few times. The chain recombines TRBV29-1 with TRBJ1-6; maybe TRBD1 (5 bases). The CDR3 is made up of 15 amino acids. In germline, CDR1 is SQVTM, CDR2 ANQGSEA. The V end lost 5 bases, the J end lost 6 bases, and 17 bases lay between the germline ends. The CDR3 nucleotides read TGCAGCGTTTTTCAAACGGGACTGTTTAATTCACCCCTCCACTTT. It codes for CSVFQTGLFNSPLHF. The whole variable domain, remainder taken from reference TRBV29-1 and TRBJ1-6, is SAVISQKPSRDICQRGTSLTIQCQVDSQVTMMFWYRQQPGQSLTLIATANQGSEATYESGFVIDKFPISRPNLTFSTLTVSNMSPEDSSIYLCSVFQTGLFNSPLHFGNGTRLTVT.

This clonotype was counted many times. The chain joins TRBV4-3 to TRBJ1-1; tentatively, D is TRBD1 (6 bases). This CDR3 region has 15 residues. CDR1 LGHNA and CDR2 YSLEER come from the germline V gene. Trimming left V 2 bases short and J 1 base short, with 11 bases between. The CDR3 protein is CASSQPTGSNTEAFF. For the CDR3, the DNA is TGCGCCAGCAGCCAACCTACAGGGTCGAACACTGAAGCTTTCTTT.

This clonotype was detected a few times. CDR3 amino acids: CATSDFTAGNTIYF. In nucleotides, the CDR3 is TGTGCCACCAGTGATTTTACAGCCGGAAACACCATATATTTT. This chain joins TRBV24-1 and TRBJ1-3; the D is unclear. This CDR3 is 14 amino acids long. V was cut by 1 base and J by 4 bases, with 7 bases left in between. Germline loops: CDR1 KGHDR, CDR2 SFDVKD.